This TCR beta chain was identified during a study of early T cells in non-severe SARS-CoV-2 infection (dated by TCRdb to about 2021). Regarding the complete study: Bulk RNA from unsorted whole blood was used for TCR sequencing, so alpha and beta chains could not be paired.

V is shortened by 2 bases, J by 8 bases, and the region joining them spans 15 bases. Measured from the cysteine to the phenylalanine, the CDR3 is 14 residues long. Only the CDR3 DNA is retained, 42 bases long and in frame from the first base. A case-control design nested within a healthcare worker cohort in London, UK, was used, with weekly nasopharyngeal swab PCR tests and blood sampling performed. Healthcare workers were recruited between 23 and 31 March 2020, during the week of the UK lockdown, and were followed weekly for up to about 15 weeks. The library was obtained by 5' RACE. Reads for this sample came from a NextSeq 500. The TCR library protocol attached unique molecular identifiers to individual cDNA molecules to correct for sequencing error and PCR bias. TCR alpha and beta chains were both sequenced, and the abundances of alpha and beta sequences in each sample were closely correlated with each other. Concerning the study's data processing: Decombinator V4 was used to perform V gene, J gene and CDR3 annotation of TCR sequences. Expanded TCRs were defined as changing significantly between any two time points under a Poisson model with p below 0.0001. TCR abundances were normalised to the total number of TCRs sequenced per sample and were expressed as counts per million. TRAV1-2 paired with TRAJ12, TRAJ20 or TRAJ33 defined MAIT TCRs, while TRAV10 paired with TRAJ18 defined iNKT TCRs. VDJdb, accessed on 1 November 2021, was searched for TCRs annotated for CMV, EBV and SARS-CoV-2, and TCRs annotated for more than one antigen were excluded. TCRdb redid the processing of the public reads, applying fastp at Q25 and MiXCR, and retained in-frame beta chains. Under each unique CDR3 protein, matching rows form one entry showing the most common genes and DNA. The V and J calls and clone size are TCRdb's, not the authors'. The sample records fewer than 80,000 distinct CDR3 sequences, under 15% of which are singletons. The leading ten clones occupy roughly 5.3% of the sample.

What the authors observed across the whole study: VDJdb matching was skewed toward anti-spike CD8 responses and likely underestimated virus-specific expansions, missing private and CD4 specificities.

Of note for this clonotype: No antigen is known for it. Base-call qualities are not available, and no considerably larger clone is one nucleotide away.

This clonotype was sampled from an adult who was a healthcare worker with PCR-confirmed SARS-CoV-2 infection or an uninfected control (not recorded which). Input material: whole blood. The chain employs TRBV12-3 or TRBV12-4 and TRBJ1-2; TRBD1 is perhaps the D gene, given 5 matching bases. The DNA reads as follows: TGTGCCAGCAGTTTACAGGGACTTGTTGGGGGCTACACCTTC. It codes for CASSLQGLVGGYTF.